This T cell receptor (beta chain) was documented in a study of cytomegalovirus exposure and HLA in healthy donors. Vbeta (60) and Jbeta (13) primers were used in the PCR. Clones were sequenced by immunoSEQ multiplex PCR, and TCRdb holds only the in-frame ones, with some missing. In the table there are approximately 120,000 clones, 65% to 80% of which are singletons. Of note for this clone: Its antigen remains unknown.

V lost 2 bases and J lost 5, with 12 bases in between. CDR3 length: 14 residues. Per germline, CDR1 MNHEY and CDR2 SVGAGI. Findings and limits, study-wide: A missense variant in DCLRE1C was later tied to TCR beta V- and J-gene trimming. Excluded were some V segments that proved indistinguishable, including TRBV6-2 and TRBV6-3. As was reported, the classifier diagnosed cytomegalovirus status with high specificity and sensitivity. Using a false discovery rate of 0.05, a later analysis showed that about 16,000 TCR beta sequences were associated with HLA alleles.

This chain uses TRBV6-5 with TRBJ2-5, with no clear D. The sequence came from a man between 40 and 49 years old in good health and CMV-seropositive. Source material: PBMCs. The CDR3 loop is CASSYEQLGETQYF. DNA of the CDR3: TGTGCCAGCAGTTACGAGCAACTCGGGGAGACCCAGTACTTC.